This section outlines one T cell receptor beta chain sequence together with its context. The study ran its PCR with 60 Vbeta and 13 Jbeta primers. Here immunoSEQ multiplex PCR was the method, and the copy in TCRdb shows in-frame clones only, minus some. Reported are over 45,000 clones; the ten largest clones contain 2% to 2.5%. The record originates from a study of cytomegalovirus exposure and HLA in healthy donors. Trimming at V came to 4 bases and at J to 8 bases, leaving 9 bases not matched to a gene. CDR3 size: 14 residues. Germline V lookup: CDR1 SGHRS, CDR2 YFSETQ. The receptor was isolated from a woman aged 40-49 years in good health and CMV-seronegative. This chain joins TRBV5-1 and TRBJ1-2; 9 bases are a match to TRBD1. Material for sequencing was PBMCs. DNA of the CDR3: TGCGCCAGCAGCCCCAAAACAGGGGGCAGGGGCTACACCTTC. The encoded protein is CASSPKTGGRGYTF.